The source of this TCR beta chain is a study of T-cell reconstitution after alpha-beta-depleted transplantation in children. Unique molecular identifiers tagged the TCRbeta library. TCRdb re-derived calls from the PCR reads in MiXCR, one entry per CDR3 protein. This sample has approximately 400,000 distinct CDR3 sequences, with around 9.9% found just once. Germline V gives CDR1 SQVTM, CDR2 ANQGSEA. This CDR3 region has 13 residues. V was shortened by 6 bases and J by 0 bases, with 12 bases between the two germline ends. The source is a human donor who donated a stem cell graft to a child with acute myeloid leukemia. The specimen comprised PBMCs from the stem cell graft donor, sampled from the stem cell graft. The chain has TRBV29-1 and TRBJ2-7, with D hard to call. The DNA of the CDR3 is TGCAGCGTCTTGACTGGTAGCTCCTACGAGCAGTACTTC. Encoded protein: CSVLTGSSYEQYF.